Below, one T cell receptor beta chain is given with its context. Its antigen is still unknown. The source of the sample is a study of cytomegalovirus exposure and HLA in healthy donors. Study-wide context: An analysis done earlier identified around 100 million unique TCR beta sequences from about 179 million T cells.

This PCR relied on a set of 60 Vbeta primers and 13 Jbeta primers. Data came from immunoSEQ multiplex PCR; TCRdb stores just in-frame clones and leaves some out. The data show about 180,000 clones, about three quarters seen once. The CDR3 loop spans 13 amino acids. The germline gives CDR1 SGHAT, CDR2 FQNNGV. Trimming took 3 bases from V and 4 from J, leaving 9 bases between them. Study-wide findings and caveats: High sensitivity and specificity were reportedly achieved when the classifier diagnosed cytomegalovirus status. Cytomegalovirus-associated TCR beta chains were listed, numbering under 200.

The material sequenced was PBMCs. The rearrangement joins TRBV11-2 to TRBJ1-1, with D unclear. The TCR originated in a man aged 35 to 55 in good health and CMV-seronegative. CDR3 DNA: TGTGCCAGCAGCTTGGGCTTAGGCACTGAAGCTTTCTTT. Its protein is CASSLGLGTEAFF.